Each of the 13 T cell receptor beta chains below was sequenced from the same sample in a study of blood T cells in healthy people across ages. A second PCR of roughly 7 to 11 cycles used a sample-barcoded 5' primer and a J-beta primer mix. Each CDR3 protein is one row after TCRdb ran MiXCR on the 5' RACE reads. The sample yields around 620,000 distinct CDR3 sequences, 25% to 30% seen once. Sequenced sample: blood. These receptors all come from a woman in her seventies in good health.

There are a few counts of this clonotype. This chain uses TRBV4-3 with TRBJ2-5, with D unresolved. The CDR3 is 13 residues long. Trimming removed 6 bases from V and 7 bases from J, with 15 bases in between. CDR1 and CDR2 (germline): LGHNA, YSLEER. For the CDR3, the DNA is TGCGCCAGCAGTCCCCAGTGGAGTGGGACCCAGTACTTC. This encodes CASSPQWSGTQYF.

Only a few counts were recorded for this clonotype. V and J are TRBV20-1 and TRBJ2-4; no clear D. CDR1 and CDR2 from the germline V gene are DFQATT and SNEGSKA (reference sequence). The CDR3 sequence is 14 residues long. Trimming cost V 3 bases and J 6 bases, with 15 bases left between them. The CDR3 DNA reads TGCAGTGCTAGTGGGTGGGGTACGGGAAACATTCAGTACTTC. Amino acid sequence: CSASGWGTGNIQYF.

This clonotype showed up just a few times. The chain carries TRBV7-9 and TRBJ1-5; 9 nucleotides align to TRBD1. V gave up 3 bases and J gave up 5 bases; unmatched junction bases: 8. In germline, CDR1 is SEHNR, CDR2 FQNEAQ (reference sequence). This CDR3 spans 16 amino acids. This chain's CDR3 is CASSLAGTGIDQPQHF. The CDR3 DNA sequence: TGTGCCAGCAGCTTGGCCGGGACAGGGATCGATCAGCCCCAGCATTTT. Full variable domain (missing parts from reference TRBV7-9 and TRBJ1-5): DTGVSQNPRHKITKRGQNVTFRCDPISEHNRLYWYRQTLGQGPEFLTYFQNEAQLEKSRLLSDRFSAERPKGSFSTLEIQRTEQGDSAMYLCASSLAGTGIDQPQHFGDGTRLSIL.

This clonotype has a handful of counts. Here the CDR3 DNA reads TGTGCCAGCAGTTACCATAGGGGCTACACTGAAGCTTTCTTT. As protein: CASSYHRGYTEAFF. The genes are TRBV6-2 or TRBV6-3 and TRBJ1-1; TRBD1 might be the D (5 bases). Trimming removed 2 bases at V and 3 bases at J, with 10 bases between. CDR3 length: 14 amino acids. The germline CDR1 and CDR2 sequences are MNHEY and SVGEGT.

A note on this clonotype: A junction boundary mismatches the germline segment, possibly from a read error. The chain has TRBV6-6 and TRBJ2-6, with D maybe TRBD1 (5 bases). The CDR3 has 16 residues. Germline loops: CDR1 MNHNY, CDR2 SVGAGI (reference sequence). The CDR3 nucleotides are TGTGCCAGCAGCGGCAGTTTGATGGGTGGGGCCAACGCCCTGACTTTC. Protein product: CASSGSLMGGANALTF.

The chain employs TRBV11-3 and TRBJ2-7; the D gene is possibly TRBD2 (5 bases). Germline lookup yields CDR1 SGHNT and CDR2 YENEEA. The CDR3 has 14 residues. Trimming shortened V by 3 bases and J by 2 bases, and 11 bases separated the two germline ends. The CDR3 coding sequence is TGTGCCAGCAGCTTGACCGGGATCACCTACGAGCAGTACTTC. It translates to CASSLTGITYEQYF.

This chain links TRBV15 with TRBJ1-2; 8 nucleotides match TRBD1. This CDR3 has 14 amino acids. Germline CDR1 reads LNHNV; CDR2 reads YYDKDF (reference sequence). The J segment lost 7 bases and the V segment lost 3 bases, leaving 7 bases of the junction unmatched. CDR3 amino acids: CATSRGTTGVGYTF. CDR3 in DNA: TGTGCCACCAGCAGGGGAACGACAGGGGTTGGCTACACCTTC.

This chain connects TRBV7-2 to TRBJ2-6; D is unclear. CDR1 is SGHTA, CDR2 FQGNSA, per germline. V lost 8 bases and J lost 4, with 12 bases in between. The CDR3 totals 14 residues. DNA of the CDR3: TGTGCCAGCGCCCCGTCTCCGGGGGCCAACGTCCTGACTTTC. It codes for CASAPSPGANVLTF.

This clonotype was seen only once. The V gene is TRBV9, the J gene TRBJ2-5; maybe TRBD2 (6 bases). CDR1 and CDR2 from the germline V gene are SGDLS and YYNGEE. Trimming removed 3 bases from V and 11 bases from J, with 17 bases in between. This CDR3 comprises 13 residues. This chain's CDR3 is CASSATGGGEQYF. In nucleotides, the CDR3 is TGTGCCAGCAGCGCCACCGGGGGTGGGGAGCAGTACTTC.

This clonotype was found a few times. V usage is TRBV6-5 and J usage is TRBJ2-2, with 9 positions matching TRBD1. V lost 2 bases to trimming and J lost 6 bases; unmatched junction nucleotides: 4. The CDR3 totals 15 residues. Germline V gene lookup returns CDR1 MNHEY and CDR2 SVGAGI. DNA of the CDR3: TGTGCCAGCAGTTACCTGGGACAGGGTTCCGGGGAGCTGTTTTTT. As protein: CASSYLGQGSGELFF.

The chain combines TRBV4-3 with TRBJ2-7; 12 bases are shared with TRBD1. From germline, CDR1 is LGHNA and CDR2 YSLEER. This CDR3 region has 16 residues. V lost 0 bases and J lost 6; bases outside the gene matches: 6. CDR3 bases: TGCGCCAGCAGCCAAGATGGGACAGGGGGCTGGTTCGAGCAGTACTTC. This translates into CASSQDGTGGWFEQYF.

The CDR3 loop is CASSDTGGPNEKLFF. CDR3 in DNA: TGTGCCAGCAGCGACACAGGGGGGCCTAATGAAAAACTGTTTTTT. The gene calls are TRBV9 and TRBJ1-4; 8 bases match TRBD1. The junction had 4 bases not matched to a gene; V was cut back by 3 bases and J by 3 bases. This CDR3 region has 15 residues. Germline lookup yields CDR1 SGDLS and CDR2 YYNGEE. Variable domain in full (rest from reference TRBV9 and TRBJ1-4): DSGVTQTPKHLITATGQRVTLRCSPRSGDLSVYWYQQSLDQGLQFLIQYYNGEERAKGNILERFSAQQFPDLHSELNLSSLELGDSALYFCASSDTGGPNEKLFFGSGTQLSVL.

Of note for this clonotype: Germline is not matched at one junction end, which may reflect a read error. This chain links TRBV20-1 with TRBJ2-2; 12 nucleotides line up with TRBD2. Germline-derived CDR1 and CDR2 are DFQATT and SNEGSKA (reference sequence). The CDR3 spans 15 residues. The CDR3 region is CSAPRTSGNTGELLF. CDR3 DNA sequence: TGCAGTGCTCCAAGGACTAGCGGGAACACCGGGGAGCTGCTTTTT.